The clone carrying this TCR beta chain turned up a few times. Its antigen remains unidentified. The source of the sample is a study of a mutant IDH1 vaccine in newly diagnosed glioma. Overall study: Visits V12 and V13 fell at weeks 35 and 47, respectively.

Study-wide points: The vaccine induced immune responses, and these occurred in approximately 94% of patients. It seemed that pseudoprogression was not linked to changes in the top peripheral T cell clonotypes.

Sequencing used immunoSEQ multiplex PCR; TCRdb keeps in-frame clones, though not all of them. The table records about 54,000 clones, 80% to 85% of them present only once. Trimming left V 7 bases short and J 3 bases short, with 13 bases between. CDR3 size: 14 residues. Germline lookup yields CDR1 WNHNN and CDR2 SYGVQD (reference sequence). Time point in this sample: week 35, safety follow-up. With topical imiquimod, each dose of the vaccine consisted of 300 ug of mutant IDH1 20-mer peptide. Every donor had a new WHO grade 3 or 4 astrocytoma that was IDH1-mutant, with loss of nuclear ATRX. The sequenced sample was PBMCs, obtained from a glioma patient whose treatment included an IDH1 peptide vaccine. The J gene is TRBJ1-3, the V gene TRBV10-1; D is ambiguous. This sequence originates from a woman aged 18-29 years with glioma. CDR3 sequence: CASTTLVIGNTIYF. The CDR3 DNA is TGCGCCAGCACCACCCTGGTGATTGGAAACACCATATATTTT.